Following are 27 T cell receptor beta chains from one sample sequenced in a study of T-cell memory formation after mild COVID-19. TCRdb fed the 5' RACE reads into MiXCR, producing one record per CDR3 protein. Found here are about 170,000 distinct CDR3 sequences, about an eighth of them singletons; the top ten hold 2.5% to 3.5%. Sample: PBMCs or a T cell subset sorted from them (not recorded which). The source of these receptors is a man aged 18 to 29 who had mild COVID-19 (a few samples of this study predate the infection). Cell type and time point are not known.

There are a few counts of this clonotype. CDR3 sequence (DNA): TGTGCCAGCAGGCCCTTAGGTGCAGGGGGTTCAGGCACTGAAGCTTTCTTT. This translates into CASRPLGAGGSGTEAFF. The chain combines TRBV6-5 with TRBJ1-1; TRBD1 matches at 7 bases. Per the germline V gene, CDR1 is MNHEY and CDR2 is SVGAGI. V lost 6 bases to trimming and J lost 4 bases; unmatched junction nucleotides: 17. The CDR3 loop spans 17 amino acids.

The DNA for the CDR3 is TGCGCCAGCAGCCACGGGACAGGGGACTATGGCTACACCTTC. It is translated as CASSHGTGDYGYTF. The J gene is TRBJ1-2, the V gene TRBV4-3; 10 positions agree with TRBD1. Germline V CDR1 and CDR2: LGHNA, YSLEER. The CDR3 runs to 14 residues. The V and J ends lost 3 bases and 3 bases, in that order; junction bases with no gene match: 1.

This clonotype came up a few times. The CDR3 region is CASSVASGGASGEQFF. CDR3 nucleotide sequence: TGTGCCAGCAGCGTAGCCAGCGGGGGGGCCAGCGGTGAGCAGTTCTTC. The V gene is TRBV9, the J gene TRBJ2-1; 10 bases line up with TRBD2. Germline V gene data show CDR1 as SGDLS and CDR2 as YYNGEE. Germline trimming cut 0 bases from V and 9 bases from J; bases unmatched to any gene: 9. The CDR3 totals 16 residues. Full variable domain (missing parts from reference TRBV9 and TRBJ2-1): DSGVTQTPKHLITATGQRVTLRCSPRSGDLSVYWYQQSLDQGLQFLIQYYNGEERAKGNILERFSAQQFPDLHSELNLSSLELGDSALYFCASSVASGGASGEQFFGPGTRLTVL.

This sequence joins TRBV5-1 and TRBJ1-2, with unresolved D. The germline V and J ends were trimmed by 0 bases and 4 bases, with 13 bases remaining between them. The CDR3 is 15 residues long. Germline-derived CDR1 and CDR2 are SGHRS and YFSETQ. The CDR3, as DNA: TGCGCCAGCAGCTTGGAAGGCAGTCTCTTCTATGGCTACACCTTC. It is translated as CASSLEGSLFYGYTF. The full variable domain, rest sourced from reference TRBV5-1 and TRBJ1-2, is KAGVTQTPRYLIKTRGQQVTLSCSPISGHRSVSWYQQTPGQGLQFLFEYFSETQRNKGNFPGRFSGRQFSNSRSEMNVSTLELGDSALYLCASSLEGSLFYGYTFGSGTRLTVV.

This clonotype was observed a few times. This rearrangement joins TRBV27 to TRBJ1-3, with D hard to call. From germline, CDR1 is MNHEY and CDR2 SMNVEV (reference sequence). V dropped 5 bases and J dropped 2 bases, with 16 bases sitting between them. The CDR3 has 16 amino acids. The CDR3 region is CASSHQGGQTGNTIYF. The CDR3 DNA follows: TGTGCCAGCAGTCACCAAGGAGGGCAAACTGGAAACACCATATATTTT.

In its sample, this clonotype was seen a few times. This chain uses TRBV7-9 with TRBJ1-4; no firm D call. The CDR3 length is 14 residues. V shed 5 bases and J shed 0 bases, with 7 bases lying between them. Germline V CDR1 and CDR2: SEHNR, FQNEAQ (reference sequence). In DNA form, the CDR3 reads TGTGCCAGCAGCCCACAGTCAACTAATGAAAAACTGTTTTTT. This encodes CASSPQSTNEKLFF.

The chain links TRBV18 to TRBJ2-3, with D uncertain. This CDR3 is built from 17 residues. With 3 bases removed from V and 1 base from J, the gap between germline ends came to 17 bases. Germline V gene data show CDR1 as KGHSH and CDR2 as LQKENI. The CDR3 spells CASSPRPTHIGTDTQYF. In DNA form, the CDR3 reads TGTGCCAGCTCACCCCGCCCGACCCATATAGGCACAGATACGCAGTATTTT.

This clonotype occurred a few times. The V and J genes are TRBV19 and TRBJ1-2, with a weak D call TRBD1 (5 bases). The germline V gene has CDR1 LNHDA and CDR2 SQIVND (reference sequence). The CDR3 covers 15 residues. The germline V and J ends were trimmed by 6 bases and 5 bases, with 19 bases remaining between them. The CDR3 region is CASSNPGLLRYGYTF. DNA of the CDR3: TGTGCCAGTAGCAACCCGGGACTTTTACGGTATGGCTACACCTTC.

The chain couples TRBV6-5 to TRBJ2-7; TRBD1 matches at 7 bases. Unmatched junction bases numbered 7, after V lost 0 bases and J lost 2 bases. CDR1 is MNHEY, CDR2 SVGAGI, per germline. The CDR3 has 16 residues. CDR3 DNA sequence: TGTGCCAGCAGTTACTCTCTTGGGGGACAGACCTACGAGCAGTACTTC. Its translation: CASSYSLGGQTYEQYF.

There are a few counts of this clonotype. This sequence joins TRBV12-3 or TRBV12-4 and TRBJ2-4; D remains ambiguous. The CDR3 runs to 13 residues. V was shortened by 4 bases and J by 0 bases, with 4 bases between the two germline ends. This chain's CDR3 is CASSSLAKNIQYF. The CDR3 region has the DNA TGTGCCAGCAGTTCGTTAGCCAAAAACATTCAGTACTTC.

This clonotype showed up just a few times. The V gene is TRBV2, the J gene TRBJ2-7, with D hard to call. The CDR3 contains 15 residues. In germline, CDR1 is SNHLY, CDR2 FYNNEI. Trimming removed 6 bases from V and 0 bases from J, with 15 bases in between. CDR3: CASSPGRKSSYEQYV. The CDR3 DNA follows: TGTGCCAGCAGCCCGGGTCGAAAGAGCTCCTACGAGCAGTACGTC.

This chain links TRBV12-3 or TRBV12-4 with TRBJ1-4; no firm D call. This CDR3 contains 14 residues. V was clipped by 2 bases and J by 8 bases, with 12 bases between them. CDR3 residues: CASSLIGSKEKLFF. CDR3 sequence (DNA): TGTGCCAGCAGTTTAATTGGCAGCAAAGAAAAACTGTTTTTT.

The chain has TRBV4-3 and TRBJ2-1; TRBD1 matches at 9 bases. The V and J ends lost 5 bases and 8 bases, in that order; junction bases with no gene match: 13. The germline CDR1 and CDR2 sequences are LGHNA and YSLEER. The CDR3 has 16 amino acids. The chain's CDR3 is CASSYYPGTGRDEQFF. The CDR3 DNA reads TGCGCCAGCAGCTACTACCCCGGGACAGGGAGGGATGAGCAGTTCTTC.

The chain uses TRBV2 and TRBJ2-3, with 7 bases fitting TRBD1. The trim removed 10 bases at V and 1 base at J, leaving 8 bases unmatched. CDR1 is SNHLY and CDR2 is FYNNEI in the germline V gene. There are 14 residues in the CDR3. CDR3 sequence (DNA): TGTGCCACCGCTGGGACAGCCGGCACAGATACGCAGTATTTT. It specifies CATAGTAGTDTQYF.

This clonotype was recorded once. The chain uses TRBV10-3 and TRBJ1-1; 9 bases match TRBD1. The junction had 13 bases not matched to a gene; V was cut back by 6 bases and J by 11 bases. Germline V gene lookup returns CDR1 ENHRY and CDR2 SYGVKD. The CDR3 runs to 14 residues. CDR3 loop: CAIRWTGERSGAFF. DNA of the CDR3: TGTGCCATCAGATGGACAGGGGAAAGGAGTGGGGCTTTCTTT.

This clonotype was observed a few times. The chain is built from TRBV11-2 and TRBJ2-1, with D maybe TRBD1 (6 bases). The CDR3 sequence is 15 residues long. V was cut by 6 bases and J by 2 bases, with 14 bases left in between. Germline V gene sequence: CDR1 SGHAT, CDR2 FQNNGV. The CDR3 DNA is TGTGCCAGCAGACCGACAGGTTATACCTACAATGAGCAGTTCTTC. Residues: CASRPTGYTYNEQFF.

This clonotype was counted only a few times. The V gene is TRBV9, the J gene TRBJ2-4, with D possibly matching TRBD1 (6 bases). There are 14 residues in the CDR3. In germline, CDR1 is SGDLS, CDR2 YYNGEE. Trimming shortened V by 2 bases and J by 7 bases, and 13 bases separated the two germline ends. This CDR3 is CASSVNRDGNIQYF. DNA of the CDR3: TGTGCCAGCAGCGTTAACAGGGATGGTAACATTCAGTACTTC.

This clonotype has just a few counts. The chain couples TRBV6-5 to TRBJ2-2; no firm D call. Germline V gene sequence: CDR1 MNHEY, CDR2 SVGAGI. The length of the CDR3 is 15 residues. Trimming pared 0 bases from V and 6 bases from J, leaving 11 bases between. The CDR3 DNA reads TGTGCCAGCAGTTACTCGCGTCCGTGGGCCGGGGAGCTGTTTTTT. Residues: CASSYSRPWAGELFF.

V is TRBV7-9 and J is TRBJ2-3, with D perhaps TRBD2 (5 bases). V was trimmed by 5 bases and J by 4 bases, leaving 10 bases between them. The length of the CDR3 is 13 residues. The germline CDR1 and CDR2 sequences are SEHNR and FQNEAQ (reference sequence). The CDR3 DNA reads as TGTGCCAGCAGCATGGACTTCTCAGATACGCAGTATTTT. This encodes CASSMDFSDTQYF.

This clonotype was observed a handful of times. J is TRBJ2-2 and V is TRBV9, with D perhaps matching TRBD1 (6 bases). This CDR3 spans 16 amino acids. V lost 4 bases and J lost 5, with 18 bases in between. Germline loops: CDR1 SGDLS, CDR2 YYNGEE. DNA of the CDR3: TGTGCCAGCAGCACGGGACACCCAAGGGATACCGGGGAGCTGTTTTTT. Its protein is CASSTGHPRDTGELFF.

The chain combines TRBV2 with TRBJ2-5, with D maybe TRBD2 (6 bases). V was shortened by 3 bases and J by 13 bases, with 12 bases between the two germline ends. Germline assignment: CDR1 SNHLY and CDR2 FYNNEI. The CDR3 runs to 11 residues. The CDR3 loop reads CASSDAGLRYF. CDR3 in DNA: TGTGCCAGCAGTGACGCGGGACTCCGGTACTTC.

The chain uses TRBV7-8 and TRBJ2-3, with D perhaps matching TRBD1 or TRBD2 (5 bases each). The length of the CDR3 is 15 residues. The ends were cut back, 7 bases at V and 2 bases at J, with 16 bases in the middle. Germline-derived CDR1 and CDR2 are SGHVS and FQNEAQ. Written as DNA, the CDR3 is TGTGCCAGCACCGTAGGGACGGCCTACACAGATACGCAGTATTTT. Translation: CASTVGTAYTDTQYF.

This clonotype was picked up a small number of times. V and J are TRBV9 and TRBJ1-5, with D possibly TRBD1 on 5 matching bases. Germline V CDR1 and CDR2: SGDLS, YYNGEE. This CDR3 has 15 amino acids. Between the trimmed V and J ends, which lost 0 bases and 6 bases, there was a span of 13 bases. The CDR3 bases are TGTGCCAGCAGCGTAGCTGGAGGGGAGGGTCAGCCCCAGCATTTT. This codes for CASSVAGGEGQPQHF.

This clonotype has more than one count but fewer than ten. J is TRBJ2-4 and V is TRBV12-3 or TRBV12-4; D remains ambiguous. The CDR3 consists of 13 residues. Trimming stripped 3 bases from V and 5 bases from J, with 8 bases between. CDR3: CASSFSGQNIQYF. As DNA, the CDR3 is TGTGCCAGCAGTTTCTCGGGCCAAAACATTCAGTACTTC.

V usage is TRBV29-1 and J usage is TRBJ1-1; 10 nucleotides agree with TRBD1. In germline, CDR1 is SQVTM, CDR2 ANQGSEA. The length of the CDR3 is 14 residues. The V segment lost 3 bases and the J segment 10 bases; nucleotides outside the gene matches: 11. CDR3 in DNA: TGCAGCGTTGACCAGGCGGGACAGGGGATAATAGCTTTCTTT. Amino acids: CSVDQAGQGIIAFF.

CDR3 sequence: CASRNLAGSTDTQYF. The CDR3 coding sequence is TGTGCCAGCAGGAATCTAGCGGGTAGCACAGATACGCAGTATTTT. The chain couples TRBV6-5 to TRBJ2-3; TRBD2 matches 8 bases. CDR1 MNHEY and CDR2 SVGAGI come from the germline V gene. Germline trimming cut 6 bases from V and 0 bases from J; bases unmatched to any gene: 5. The CDR3 consists of 15 residues.

V gene TRBV24-1 combines with J gene TRBJ2-2; D tentatively reads TRBD1 or TRBD2 (5 bases each). Germline CDR1 and CDR2: KGHDR and SFDVKD. The V end lost 7 bases, the J end lost 4 bases, and 15 bases lay between the germline ends. The CDR3 contains 15 residues. The DNA of the CDR3 is TGTGCCACCAGCCGAGCCGGGGCGGGCACCGGGGAGCTGTTTTTT. Encoded protein: CATSRAGAGTGELFF.